A selection of T cell receptor beta chains follows, all from one sample in a study of CD8 T cells in Susac syndrome. TCRdb itself ran the immunoSEQ multiplex PCR reads through MiXCR, one entry per CDR3 protein. Of around 140,000 distinct CDR3 sequences detected, roughly 94% appear once; the ten largest clones hold more than 0.065%. Sequencing used CD4+ T cells from PBMCs. Receptors originate from a human donor in good health. Both conserved end residues are part of each CDR3. Fields, in order: clone size, J gene, D gene, V gene, CDR3 protein, CDR3 DNA. A D gene is named only where the DNA matches it firmly. Clone sizes are given selectively: once, few, many, or a class where the clone is expanded.

-,TRBJ1-2,TRBD1,TRBV9,CASSVVPRTGGDGYTF,TGTGCCAGCAGCGTAGTCCCCCGAACAGGGGGGGATGGCTACACCTTC
-,TRBJ2-2,TRBD1,TRBV7-3,CASSLKATGRGTGELFF,TGTGCCAGCAGCTTAAAGGCGACAGGGAGAGGAACCGGGGAGCTGTTTTTT
-,TRBJ1-2,-,TRBV2,CASSVLRRGDGYTF,TGTGCCAGCAGTGTCCTCCGGAGGGGAGATGGCTACACCTTC
-,TRBJ1-5,TRBD1,TRBV30,CAWSGGQGVNQPQHF,TGTGCCTGGAGTGGGGGACAGGGGGTTAATCAGCCCCAGCATTTT
-,TRBJ2-1,TRBD1,TRBV20-1,CSATQGAGGGQFF,TGCAGTGCCACTCAGGGGGCCGGGGGAGGGCAGTTCTTC
once,TRBJ1-2,TRBD1,TRBV7-9,CASTLGTGHNGYTF,TGTGCCAGCACCCTGGGGACAGGGCATAATGGCTACACCTTC
-,TRBJ2-4,TRBD1,TRBV7-9,CASSPRQGRDLAKNIQYF,TGTGCCAGCAGCCCACGACAGGGGCGCGACTTAGCCAAAAACATTCAGTACTTC
-,TRBJ1-1,-,TRBV27,CASSLQGSLEAFF,TGTGCCAGCAGTTTACAGGGCAGCCTTGAAGCTTTCTTT
-,TRBJ2-3,TRBD2,TRBV15,CATSRGTSGTLDTQYF,TGTGCCACCAGCAGAGGGACTAGCGGGACTCTAGATACGCAGTATTTT
-,TRBJ1-5,TRBD1,TRBV2,CASTGTANQPQHF,TGTGCCAGCACCGGGACAGCTAATCAGCCCCAGCATTTT
-,TRBJ2-1,-,TRBV2,CASPGAANEQFF,TGTGCCAGCCCTGGGGCCGCCAATGAGCAGTTCTTC
-,TRBJ2-6,TRBD1,TRBV19,CASRYYRGSGANVLTF,TGTGCCAGTAGGTACTACAGGGGTTCTGGGGCCAACGTCCTGACTTTC
once,TRBJ1-2,-,TRBV9,CASSSSSRPTLDYGYTF,TGTGCCAGCAGCTCTAGTAGTAGGCCGACACTGGACTATGGCTACACCTTC
-,TRBJ1-1,TRBD1,TRBV12-3/TRBV12-4,CASSVTGWTEAFF,TGTGCCAGCAGCGTGACAGGGTGGACTGAAGCTTTCTTT
-,TRBJ1-3,-,TRBV12-3/TRBV12-4,CATRALSGNTIYF,TGTGCCACCCGGGCCCTCTCTGGAAACACCATATATTTT
-,TRBJ2-7,-,TRBV25-1,CASKGIYEQYF,TGTGCCAGCAAGGGCATCTACGAGCAGTACTTC
-,TRBJ2-4,-,TRBV11-2,CASSIYGTLGNIQYF,TGTGCCAGCAGCATTTACGGGACGCTCGGGAACATTCAGTACTTC
-,TRBJ1-6,-,TRBV2,CASSANNSPLHF,TGTGCCAGCAGCGCTAATAATTCACCCCTCCACTTT
-,TRBJ2-1,TRBD1,TRBV27,CASATTGGADEQFF,TGTGCCAGCGCGACGACAGGGGGCGCGGATGAGCAGTTCTTC
few,TRBJ2-7,TRBD1,TRBV29-1,CSASRDRPYEQYF,TGCAGCGCCAGTAGGGACAGGCCCTACGAGCAGTACTTC
-,TRBJ1-1,-,TRBV28,CASSFQGGRTEAFF,TGTGCCAGCAGTTTTCAAGGGGGAAGAACTGAAGCTTTCTTT
-,TRBJ2-1,-,TRBV7-8,CASSLLHSGDIEQFF,TGTGCCAGCAGCTTATTACACTCCGGGGACATTGAGCAGTTCTTC
-,TRBJ2-3,-,TRBV11-1,CASSLDRTDTQYF,TGTGCCAGCAGCTTAGACCGCACAGATACGCAGTATTTT
-,TRBJ2-2,-,TRBV20-1,CSARQANTGELFF,TGCAGTGCTAGGCAGGCGAACACCGGGGAGCTGTTTTTT
-,TRBJ1-5,-,TRBV2,CASRKGGFQPQHF,TGTGCCAGCAGGAAGGGGGGGTTCCAGCCCCAGCATTTT
once,TRBJ1-2,-,TRBV10-3,CAIGLGPEGYTF,TGTGCCATCGGGTTGGGGCCTGAGGGCTACACCTTC
-,TRBJ2-2,TRBD1,TRBV20-1,CSAFDRGGGELFF,TGCAGTGCTTTCGACAGGGGAGGTGGGGAGCTGTTTTTT
-,TRBJ1-3,-,TRBV6-1,CASSRPEGPSGNTIYF,TGTGCCAGCAGCAGACCAGAGGGCCCCTCTGGAAACACCATATATTTT
-,TRBJ2-3,-,TRBV20-1,CRADTQYF,TGCAGGGCAGATACGCAGTATTTT
-,TRBJ1-3,-,TRBV19,CASSIGGSSGNTIYF,TGTGCCAGTAGTATAGGAGGCAGCTCTGGAAACACCATATATTTT
-,TRBJ2-3,-,TRBV4-1,CASSQDRGGEVPDTQYF,TGCGCCAGCAGCCAAGATCGAGGGGGGGAGGTCCCAGATACGCAGTATTTT
-,TRBJ1-1,TRBD1,TRBV6-1,CASRQTGGGSQRNTEAFF,TGTGCCAGCAGACAAACAGGGGGCGGGAGCCAGAGGAACACTGAAGCTTTCTTT
-,TRBJ1-4,-,TRBV11-2,CASSFPDSHEKLFF,TGTGCCAGCAGCTTCCCGGACAGCCATGAAAAACTGTTTTTT
-,TRBJ2-3,TRBD1,TRBV18,CASSRQGDTQYF,TGTGCCAGCTCCCGACAGGGAGATACGCAGTATTTT
-,TRBJ2-3,-,TRBV28,CASKSFVTQYF,TGTGCCAGCAAGTCTTTCGTTACGCAGTATTTT